Given below is one T cell receptor (beta chain) in context. V dropped 5 bases and J dropped 0 bases, with 10 bases sitting between them. The CDR3 is 14 residues long. CDR1 and CDR2 (germline): ENHRY, SYGVKD. TCR beta chains were sequenced at survey level with immunoSEQ. Here immunoSEQ multiplex PCR was the method, and the copy in TCRdb shows in-frame clones only, minus some. The profile shows under 55,000 clones, approximately 95% of them singletons. Sequencing input: PBMCs. This sequence joins TRBV10-3 and TRBJ1-1, with D perhaps matching TRBD1 (6 bases). The receptor was isolated from a middle-aged man with rheumatoid arthritis. CDR3 loop: CAISRTDMNTEAFF. The CDR3 nucleotides read TGTGCCATCAGTCGGACAGACATGAACACTGAAGCTTTCTTT.